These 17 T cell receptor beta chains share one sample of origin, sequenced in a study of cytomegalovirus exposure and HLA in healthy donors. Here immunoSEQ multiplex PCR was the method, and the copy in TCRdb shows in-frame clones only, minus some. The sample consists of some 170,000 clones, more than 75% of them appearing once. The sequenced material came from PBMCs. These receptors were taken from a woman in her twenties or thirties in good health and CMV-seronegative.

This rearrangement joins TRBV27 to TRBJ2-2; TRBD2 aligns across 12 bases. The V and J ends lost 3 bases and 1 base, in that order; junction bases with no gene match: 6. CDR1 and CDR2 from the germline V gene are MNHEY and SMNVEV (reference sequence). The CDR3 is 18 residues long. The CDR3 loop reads CASSFMKTSGGNTGELFF. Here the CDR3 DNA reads TGTGCCAGCAGTTTTATGAAGACTAGCGGGGGGAACACCGGGGAGCTGTTTTTT.

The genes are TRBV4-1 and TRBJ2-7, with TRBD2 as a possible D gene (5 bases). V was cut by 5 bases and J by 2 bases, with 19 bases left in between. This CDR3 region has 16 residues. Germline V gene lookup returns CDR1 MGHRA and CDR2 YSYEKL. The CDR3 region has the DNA TGCGCCAGCAGCTTTGCTGAGGGCCCAGGAGCCTACGAGCAGTACTTC. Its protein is CASSFAEGPGAYEQYF.

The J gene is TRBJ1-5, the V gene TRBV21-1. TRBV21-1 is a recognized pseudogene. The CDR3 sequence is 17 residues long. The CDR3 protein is CASSNPALGCSNQPQHF. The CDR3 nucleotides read TGTGCCAGCAGCAATCCCGCTCTCGGGTGTAGCAATCAGCCCCAGCATTTT.

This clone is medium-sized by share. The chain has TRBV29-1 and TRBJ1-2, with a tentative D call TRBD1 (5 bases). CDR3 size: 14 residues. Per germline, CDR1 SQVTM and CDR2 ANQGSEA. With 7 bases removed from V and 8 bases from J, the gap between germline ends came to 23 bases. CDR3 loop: CSAGDRGREEGYTF. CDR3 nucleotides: TGCAGCGCCGGAGACCGGGGCAGGGAGGAAGGCTACACCTTC. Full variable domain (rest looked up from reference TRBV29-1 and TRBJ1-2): SAVISQKPSRDICQRGTSLTIQCQVDSQVTMMFWYRQQPGQSLTLIATANQGSEATYESGFVIDKFPISRPNLTFSTLTVSNMSPEDSSIYLCSAGDRGREEGYTFGSGTRLTVV.

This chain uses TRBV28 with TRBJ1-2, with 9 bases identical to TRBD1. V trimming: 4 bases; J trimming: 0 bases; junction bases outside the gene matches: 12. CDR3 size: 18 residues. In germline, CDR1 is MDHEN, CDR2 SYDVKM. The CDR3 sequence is CASSSNYRGPEANYGYTF. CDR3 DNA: TGTGCCAGCAGTTCTAACTACAGGGGGCCCGAAGCTAACTATGGCTACACCTTC.

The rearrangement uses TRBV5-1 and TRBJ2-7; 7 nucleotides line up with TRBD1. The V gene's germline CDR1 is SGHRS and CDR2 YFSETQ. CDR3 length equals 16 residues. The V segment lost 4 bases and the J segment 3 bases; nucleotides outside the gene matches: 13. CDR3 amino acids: CASSQAVVAGGYEQYF. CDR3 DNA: TGCGCCAGCAGCCAAGCCGTTGTGGCAGGGGGCTACGAGCAGTACTTC. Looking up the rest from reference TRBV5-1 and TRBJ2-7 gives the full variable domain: KAGVTQTPRYLIKTRGQQVTLSCSPISGHRSVSWYQQTPGQGLQFLFEYFSETQRNKGNFPGRFSGRQFSNSRSEMNVSTLELGDSALYLCASSQAVVAGGYEQYFGPGTRLTVT.

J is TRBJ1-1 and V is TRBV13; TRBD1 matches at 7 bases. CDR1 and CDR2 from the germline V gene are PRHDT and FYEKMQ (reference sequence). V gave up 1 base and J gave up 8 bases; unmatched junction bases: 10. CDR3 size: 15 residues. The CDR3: CASSLDWGTAKEAFF. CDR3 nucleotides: TGTGCCAGCAGCTTAGATTGGGGGACAGCAAAAGAAGCTTTCTTT.

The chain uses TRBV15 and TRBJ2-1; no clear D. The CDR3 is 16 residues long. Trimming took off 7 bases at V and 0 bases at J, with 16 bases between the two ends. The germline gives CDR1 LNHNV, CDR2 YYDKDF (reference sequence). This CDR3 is CATKPRLESSYNEQFF. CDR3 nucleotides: TGTGCCACCAAGCCAAGACTCGAGAGCTCCTACAATGAGCAGTTCTTC.

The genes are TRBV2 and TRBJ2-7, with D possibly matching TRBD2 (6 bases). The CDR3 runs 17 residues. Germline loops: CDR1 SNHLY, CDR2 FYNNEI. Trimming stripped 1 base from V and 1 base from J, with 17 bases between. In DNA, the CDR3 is TGTGCCAGCAGTGAAGTTTTGGGACTTCATGTATCCTACGAGCAGTACTTC. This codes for CASSEVLGLHVSYEQYF.

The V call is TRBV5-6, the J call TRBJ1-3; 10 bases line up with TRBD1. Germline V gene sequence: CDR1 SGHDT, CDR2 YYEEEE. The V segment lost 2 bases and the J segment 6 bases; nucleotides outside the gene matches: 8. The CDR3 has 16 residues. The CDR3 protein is CASSFGQGVYLNTIYF. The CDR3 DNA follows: TGTGCCAGCAGCTTCGGACAGGGGGTTTATCTAAACACCATATATTTT.

CDR3 protein: CASSGWGYEKLFF. In DNA, the CDR3 is TGTGCCAGCAGTGGTTGGGGCTATGAAAAACTGTTTTTT. The gene calls are TRBV25-1 and TRBJ1-4; maybe TRBD1 (5 bases). Trimming shortened V by 4 bases and J by 6 bases, and 9 bases separated the two germline ends. The CDR3 consists of 13 residues. CDR1 is MGHDK and CDR2 is SYGVNS in the germline V gene.

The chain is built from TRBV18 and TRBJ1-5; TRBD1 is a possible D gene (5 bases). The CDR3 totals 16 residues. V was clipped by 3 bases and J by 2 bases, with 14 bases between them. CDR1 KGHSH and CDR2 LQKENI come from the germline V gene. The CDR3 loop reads CASSPGGIDRNQPQHF. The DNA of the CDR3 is TGTGCCAGCTCACCGGGGGGTATCGATCGCAATCAGCCCCAGCATTTT.

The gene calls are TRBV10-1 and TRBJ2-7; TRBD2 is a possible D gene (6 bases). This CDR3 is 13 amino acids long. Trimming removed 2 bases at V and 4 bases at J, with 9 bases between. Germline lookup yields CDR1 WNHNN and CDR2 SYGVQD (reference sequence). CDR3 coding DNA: TGCGCCAGCAGTGAGACTGGGACTTACGAGCAGTACTTC. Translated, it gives CASSETGTYEQYF.

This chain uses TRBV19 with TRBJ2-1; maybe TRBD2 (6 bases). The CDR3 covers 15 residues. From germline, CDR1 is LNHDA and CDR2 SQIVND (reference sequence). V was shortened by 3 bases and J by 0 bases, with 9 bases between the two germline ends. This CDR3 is CASSISGDSYNEQFF. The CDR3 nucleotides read TGTGCCAGTAGTATTAGCGGCGACTCCTACAATGAGCAGTTCTTC.

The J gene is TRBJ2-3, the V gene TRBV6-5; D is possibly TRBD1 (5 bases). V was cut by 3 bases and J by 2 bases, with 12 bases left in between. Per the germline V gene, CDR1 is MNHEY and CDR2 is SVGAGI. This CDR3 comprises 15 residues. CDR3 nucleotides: TGTGCCAGCAGTTATATCTTGGGGCACACAGATACGCAGTATTTT. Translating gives CASSYILGHTDTQYF.

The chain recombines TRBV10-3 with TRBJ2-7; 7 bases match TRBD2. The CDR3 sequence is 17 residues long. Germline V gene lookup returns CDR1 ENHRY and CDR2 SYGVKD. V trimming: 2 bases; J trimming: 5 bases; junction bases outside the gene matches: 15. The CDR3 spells CAISEGRDGYLRNEQYF. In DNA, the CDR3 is TGTGCCATCAGTGAGGGGAGGGACGGCTATTTGAGAAACGAGCAGTACTTC.

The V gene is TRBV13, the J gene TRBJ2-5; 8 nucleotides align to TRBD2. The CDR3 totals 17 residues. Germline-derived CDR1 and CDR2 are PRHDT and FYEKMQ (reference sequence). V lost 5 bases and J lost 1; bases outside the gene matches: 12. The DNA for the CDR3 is TGTGCCAGCAGCCCAAAAACTAGCGGCACCCTCCAAGAGACCCAGTACTTC. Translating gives CASSPKTSGTLQETQYF.